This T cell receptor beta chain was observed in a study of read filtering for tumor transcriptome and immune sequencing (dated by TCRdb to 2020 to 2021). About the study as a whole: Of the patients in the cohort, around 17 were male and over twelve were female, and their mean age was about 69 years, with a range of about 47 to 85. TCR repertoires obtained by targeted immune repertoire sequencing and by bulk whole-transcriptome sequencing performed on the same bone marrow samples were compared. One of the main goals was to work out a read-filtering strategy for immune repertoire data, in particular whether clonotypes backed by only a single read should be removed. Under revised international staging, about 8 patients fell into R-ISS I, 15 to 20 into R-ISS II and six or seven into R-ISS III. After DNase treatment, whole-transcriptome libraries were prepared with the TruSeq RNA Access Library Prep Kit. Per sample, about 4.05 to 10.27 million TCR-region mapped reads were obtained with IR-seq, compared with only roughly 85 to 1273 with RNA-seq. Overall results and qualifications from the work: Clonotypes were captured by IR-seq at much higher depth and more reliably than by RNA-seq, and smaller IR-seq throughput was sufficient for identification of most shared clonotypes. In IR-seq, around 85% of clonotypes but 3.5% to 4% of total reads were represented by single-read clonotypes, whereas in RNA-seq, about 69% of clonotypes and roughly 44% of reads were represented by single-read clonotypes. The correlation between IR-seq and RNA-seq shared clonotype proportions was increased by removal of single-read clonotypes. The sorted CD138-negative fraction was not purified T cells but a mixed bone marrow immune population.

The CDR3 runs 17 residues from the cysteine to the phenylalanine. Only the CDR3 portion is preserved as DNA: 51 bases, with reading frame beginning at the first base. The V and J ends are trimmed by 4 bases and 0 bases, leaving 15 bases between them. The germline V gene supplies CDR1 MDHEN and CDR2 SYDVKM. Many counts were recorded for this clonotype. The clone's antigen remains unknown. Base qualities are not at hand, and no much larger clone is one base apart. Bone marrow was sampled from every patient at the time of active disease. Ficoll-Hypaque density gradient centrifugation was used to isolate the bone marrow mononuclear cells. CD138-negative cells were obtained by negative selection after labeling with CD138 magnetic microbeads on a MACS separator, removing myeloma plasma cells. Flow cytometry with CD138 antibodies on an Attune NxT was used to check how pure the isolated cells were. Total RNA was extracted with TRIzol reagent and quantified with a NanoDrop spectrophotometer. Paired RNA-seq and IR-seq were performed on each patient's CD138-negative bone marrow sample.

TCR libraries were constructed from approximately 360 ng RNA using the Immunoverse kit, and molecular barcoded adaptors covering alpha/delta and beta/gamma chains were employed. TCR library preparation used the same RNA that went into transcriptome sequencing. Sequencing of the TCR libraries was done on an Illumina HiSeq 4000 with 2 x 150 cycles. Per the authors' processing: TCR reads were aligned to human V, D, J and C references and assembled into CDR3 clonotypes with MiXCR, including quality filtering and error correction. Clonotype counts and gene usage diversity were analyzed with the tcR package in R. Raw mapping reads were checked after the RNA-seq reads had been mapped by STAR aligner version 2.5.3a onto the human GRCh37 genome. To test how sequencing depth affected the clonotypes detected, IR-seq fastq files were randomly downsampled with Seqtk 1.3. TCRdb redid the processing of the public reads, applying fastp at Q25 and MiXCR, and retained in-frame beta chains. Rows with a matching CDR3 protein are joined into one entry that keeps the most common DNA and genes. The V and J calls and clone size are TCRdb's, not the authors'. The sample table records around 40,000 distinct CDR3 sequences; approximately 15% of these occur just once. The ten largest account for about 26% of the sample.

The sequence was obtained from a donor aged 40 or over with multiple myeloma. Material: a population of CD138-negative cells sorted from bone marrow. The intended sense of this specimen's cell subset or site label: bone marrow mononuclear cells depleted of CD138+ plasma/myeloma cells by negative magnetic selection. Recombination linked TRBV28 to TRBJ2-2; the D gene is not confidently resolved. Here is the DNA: TGTGCCAGCAGTTCTGCCAGAGATCTGGCGAACACCGGGGAGCTGTTTTTT. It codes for CASSSARDLANTGELFF.